The 29 T cell receptor beta chains given below trace back to one sample, sequenced in a study of identical twins. TCRdb reprocessed the 5' RACE reads with MiXCR, giving one entry per CDR3 protein. This table holds around 570,000 distinct CDR3 sequences, just under 10% found once. These sequences were also reported in another study, on yellow fever vaccine responses in identical twins.

The sample consisted of PBMCs. The source of these receptors is a woman under 30 in good health.

This clonotype was counted between two and nine times. This rearrangement joins TRBV6-2 or TRBV6-3 to TRBJ2-6; unclear D gene. Germline V CDR1 and CDR2: MNHEY, SVGEGT. This CDR3 has 15 amino acids. V was clipped by 10 bases and J by 0 bases, with 13 bases between them. The CDR3: CAILPYLSGANVLTF. The CDR3, as DNA: TGTGCCATCCTACCCTACCTCTCTGGGGCCAACGTCCTGACTTTC.

This sequence joins TRBV24-1 and TRBJ2-7, with D perhaps matching TRBD1 (5 bases). Germline V lookup: CDR1 KGHDR, CDR2 SFDVKD. The CDR3 covers 14 residues. Trimming cost V 0 bases and J 4 bases, with 9 bases left between them. The CDR3 region is CATSDLSTGYEQYF. CDR3 DNA: TGTGCCACCAGTGATTTGTCCACAGGATACGAGCAGTACTTC.

This clonotype was counted at least ten times. The chain joins TRBV12-3 or TRBV12-4 to TRBJ2-5, with TRBD1 identical over 8 bases. Trimming took 7 bases from V and 3 from J; bases not matched to a gene: 4. The CDR3 runs 13 residues. The CDR3 reads CASTTDREETQYF. The CDR3 DNA sequence: TGTGCCAGCACCACGGACAGGGAAGAGACCCAGTACTTC.

This clonotype was detected only a few times. The chain combines TRBV6-2 or TRBV6-3 with TRBJ2-3; TRBD2 aligns across 9 bases. The germline V gene encodes CDR1 MNHEY and CDR2 SVGEGT. The V gene end was trimmed by 5 bases and the J gene end by 4 bases; junction bases not matched to a gene: 10. The CDR3 extends over 16 amino acids. In DNA, the CDR3 is TGTGCCAGCAGTAGCATTAGCGGGAGTTCCCCAGATACGCAGTATTTT. Translated: CASSSISGSSPDTQYF.

The gene calls are TRBV7-9 and TRBJ1-2; no firm D call. CDR1 and CDR2 (germline): SEHNR, FQNEAQ (reference sequence). The CDR3 has 11 amino acids. Between the trimmed V and J ends, which lost 5 bases and 8 bases, there was a span of 9 bases. CDR3 loop: CASSRAPGYTF. CDR3 in DNA: TGTGCCAGCAGCCGAGCGCCCGGCTACACCTTC.

The chain has TRBV6-2 or TRBV6-3 and TRBJ1-1; a weak D match, TRBD1 (6 bases). Between the trimmed V and J ends, which lost 2 bases and 0 bases, there was a span of 13 bases. CDR3 length: 16 amino acids. Germline V CDR1 and CDR2: MNHEY, SVGEGT. The DNA of the CDR3 is TGTGCCAGCAGTTACCCACAGGGAGACATGAACACTGAAGCTTTCTTT. Protein sequence: CASSYPQGDMNTEAFF.

There are many counts of this clonotype. The chain recombines TRBV27 with TRBJ1-6; possible D gene TRBD1, 5 bases. V lost 5 bases and J lost 7, with 24 bases in between. The CDR3 sequence is 18 residues long. Germline assignment: CDR1 MNHEY and CDR2 SMNVEV (reference sequence). The CDR3 sequence: CASSMRGGTSPANSPLHF. Written as DNA, the CDR3 is TGTGCCAGCAGTATGAGGGGTGGGACTTCGCCCGCAAATTCACCCCTCCACTTT.

J is TRBJ2-7 and V is TRBV4-1, with D hard to call. V lost 1 base, J lost 2 bases, and 12 bases lay in between. Germline-derived CDR1 and CDR2 are MGHRA and YSYEKL. There are 15 residues in the CDR3. DNA of the CDR3: TGCGCCAGCAGCCAAGTCCCCCCGAACACCTACGAGCAGTACTTC. Translation: CASSQVPPNTYEQYF.

This clonotype was observed a handful of times. The CDR3 DNA sequence: TGTGCCTGGAGGTTAGCGGGGGGGTTGGAGACCCAGTACTTC. Protein: CAWRLAGGLETQYF. V usage is TRBV30 and J usage is TRBJ2-5; 11 bases fit TRBD2. CDR3 length equals 14 residues. CDR1 and CDR2 (germline): GTSNPN, SVGIG (reference sequence). The junction had 5 bases not matched to a gene; V was cut back by 3 bases and J by 5 bases.

The chain joins TRBV27 to TRBJ2-7, with 10 positions matching TRBD1. The ends lost 8 bases at V and 2 bases at J; junction bases unmatched: 6. CDR1 is MNHEY, CDR2 SMNVEV, per germline (reference sequence). The CDR3 has 14 amino acids. The CDR3 DNA follows: TGTGCCAGCGCGCCGGGACAGGGGACCTACGAGCAGTACTTC. It translates to CASAPGQGTYEQYF.

On this clonotype itself: At one boundary the junction diverges from the germline segment, which might be a read error. The gene calls are TRBV6-1 and TRBJ2-1; D is perhaps TRBD1 (6 bases). This CDR3 spans 12 amino acids. Germline values: CDR1 MNHNS, CDR2 SASEGT. CDR3 DNA sequence: TGTGCCTGCAGACAGGTATACAATGAGCAGTTCTTC. Protein sequence: CACRQVYNEQFF.

The chain has TRBV10-3 and TRBJ2-2; TRBD1 agrees at 7 bases. V dropped 7 bases and J dropped 4; count of bases not matched to a gene: 9. The CDR3 loop spans 15 amino acids. CDR1 and CDR2 from the germline V gene are ENHRY and SYGVKD. The CDR3 bases are TGTGCCATCACGGCTTTTTCAGGGGGCACCGGGGAGCTGTTTTTT. This codes for CAITAFSGGTGELFF.

This clonotype has only a few counts. The J gene is TRBJ1-2, the V gene TRBV6-1, with 7 bases matching TRBD1. CDR3 length: 15 amino acids. Trimming took 1 base from V and 0 from J; bases not matched to a gene: 2. Germline V CDR1 and CDR2: MNHNS, SASEGT. CDR3 loop: CASSEEQGPNYGYTF. For the CDR3, the DNA is TGTGCCAGCAGTGAAGAACAGGGGCCTAACTATGGCTACACCTTC.

This clonotype has just a few counts. The chain combines TRBV6-5 with TRBJ2-7; TRBD1 might be the D (7 bases). The CDR3 loop spans 16 amino acids. CDR1 and CDR2 (germline): MNHEY, SVGAGI. Trimming took 4 bases from V and 5 from J, leaving 21 bases between them. The CDR3 protein is CASSSPAGQRTHEQYF. In nucleotides, the CDR3 is TGTGCCAGCAGTTCCCCCGCGGGACAGCGCACTCACGAGCAGTACTTC.

This clonotype occurred many times. This chain uses TRBV28 with TRBJ1-2; maybe TRBD1 (6 bases). Germline V gene sequence: CDR1 MDHEN, CDR2 SYDVKM. Trimming took off 6 bases at V and 4 bases at J, with 18 bases between the two ends. The CDR3 spans 15 residues. CDR3 DNA sequence: TGTGCCAGCAGCCTTCTCTCGGACAGCAGCTATGGCTACACCTTC. Its translation is CASSLLSDSSYGYTF.

In its sample, this clonotype was seen a few times. This chain uses TRBV20-1 with TRBJ2-7; D may match TRBD1 or TRBD2 (5 bases each). The V end was cut by 4 bases, the J end by 7 bases, with 23 bases between. Germline lookup yields CDR1 DFQATT and CDR2 SNEGSKA (reference sequence). The CDR3 is 15 residues long. In DNA, the CDR3 is TGCAGTGCTACACTGGGGGTTGGTGCTTGGGAAGAGCAGTACTTC. Translating gives CSATLGVGAWEEQYF.

The genes are TRBV19 and TRBJ2-7; TRBD1 matches at 9 bases. V lost 5 bases and J lost 5; bases outside the gene matches: 7. In germline, CDR1 is LNHDA, CDR2 SQIVND (reference sequence). The CDR3 extends over 14 amino acids. The CDR3 spells CASSSLDRGHEQYF. Written as DNA, the CDR3 is TGTGCCAGTAGTTCTCTGGACAGGGGCCACGAGCAGTACTTC.

The chain carries TRBV10-3 and TRBJ2-5, with 8 nucleotides matching TRBD2. Germline CDR1 and CDR2: ENHRY and SYGVKD. V shed 6 bases and J 2 bases; nucleotides not matched to a gene: 8. CDR3 length equals 15 residues. The CDR3: CAIRMNSGAQETQYF. CDR3 in DNA: TGTGCCATCAGAATGAATAGCGGGGCACAAGAGACCCAGTACTTC.

This chain joins TRBV6-2 or TRBV6-3 and TRBJ2-5; D ambiguous. This CDR3 has 16 residues. Trimming removed 2 bases at V and 5 bases at J, with 18 bases between. Germline values: CDR1 MNHEY, CDR2 SVGEGT. This chain's CDR3 is CASSYRAMLVLETQYF. The CDR3 DNA is TGTGCCAGCAGTTACCGTGCGATGTTGGTGTTGGAGACCCAGTACTTC.

This clonotype was seen many times. The rearrangement links TRBV4-3 to TRBJ2-7; TRBD1 might be the D (5 bases). The CDR3 covers 16 residues. Trimming cost V 0 bases and J 7 bases, with 19 bases left between them. CDR1 and CDR2 (germline): LGHNA, YSLEER. The CDR3 here is CASSQERVGSNREQYF. The CDR3 nucleotides read TGCGCCAGCAGCCAAGAGCGAGTCGGATCTAACAGGGAGCAGTACTTC.

Comments on this clonotype: This sequence may be a read error, since a much larger clone differs from it by one base. In this CDR3 the conserved last residue, phenylalanine or tryptophan, is missing, so a read error is likely. This sequence joins TRBV29-1 and TRBJ1-1; weak D call: TRBD1 (5 bases). CDR3 length: 10 amino acids. The V end lost 1 base, the J end lost 8 bases, and 5 bases lay between the germline ends. Germline V gives CDR1 SQVTM, CDR2 ANQGSEA. The CDR3 sequence: CSVEGTEAFY. CDR3 DNA sequence: TGCAGCGTTGAAGGGACAGAAGCTTTCTAT.

This clonotype turned up a few times. J is TRBJ1-6 and V is TRBV9, with 10 bases aligning to TRBD1. This CDR3 contains 17 residues. V lost 3 bases to trimming and J lost 6 bases; unmatched junction nucleotides: 9. Germline loops: CDR1 SGDLS, CDR2 YYNGEE. DNA for the CDR3: TGTGCCAGCAGCGCGAGTCTGGACAGGGGGAGTAATTCACCCCTCCACTTT. Amino acids: CASSASLDRGSNSPLHF.

At least ten counts were recorded for this clonotype. The J gene is TRBJ2-1, the V gene TRBV29-1, with TRBD2 identical over 10 bases. This CDR3 has 15 residues. Germline V CDR1 and CDR2: SQVTM, ANQGSEA. V was clipped by 1 base and J by 7 bases; unmatched bases: 7. CDR3 loop: CSVEGRLAGVNEQFF. The CDR3 DNA is TGCAGCGTTGAAGGAAGGCTAGCGGGAGTTAATGAGCAGTTCTTC.

This sequence joins TRBV15 and TRBJ2-5; perhaps TRBD1 as D (6 bases). The CDR3 runs to 18 residues. Trimming stripped 0 bases from V and 0 bases from J, with 17 bases between. Per germline, CDR1 LNHNV and CDR2 YYDKDF (reference sequence). In DNA, the CDR3 is TGTGCCACCAGCAGAGATGCGTTCAGGGGAAAATACCAAGAGACCCAGTACTTC. This codes for CATSRDAFRGKYQETQYF.

This chain connects TRBV27 to TRBJ2-1; 10 bases fit TRBD2. Trimming at V came to 5 bases and at J to 3 bases, leaving 7 bases not matched to a gene. The CDR3 runs to 16 residues. Germline values: CDR1 MNHEY, CDR2 SMNVEV (reference sequence). CDR3: CASSLDPSGGYNEQFF. CDR3 nucleotides: TGTGCCAGCAGTCTAGATCCTAGCGGGGGCTACAATGAGCAGTTCTTC.

This clonotype was seen ten or more times. The rearrangement uses TRBV5-4 and TRBJ2-7, with D perhaps TRBD2 (5 bases). Germline-derived CDR1 and CDR2 are SGHNT and YYREEE (reference sequence). The CDR3 is 13 amino acids. V was pared by 2 bases and J by 2 bases, with 8 bases between. The CDR3 sequence: CASSFTSAYEQYF. The CDR3 DNA reads TGTGCCAGCAGCTTCACTAGTGCCTACGAGCAGTACTTC.

This clonotype came up many times. The chain couples TRBV29-1 to TRBJ1-2; D perhaps matches TRBD1 (5 bases). This CDR3 comprises 11 residues. Germline V gene lookup returns CDR1 SQVTM and CDR2 ANQGSEA. Trimming removed 7 bases from V and 4 bases from J, with 10 bases in between. The CDR3 DNA is TGCAGCGCTGGGACCCTCTATGGCTACACCTTC. It is translated as CSAGTLYGYTF.

This clonotype has ten or more counts. The chain recombines TRBV18 with TRBJ2-5, with TRBD1 identical over 8 bases. Trimming took 3 bases from V and 4 from J; bases not matched to a gene: 7. The CDR3 totals 15 residues. CDR1 and CDR2 from the germline V gene are KGHSH and LQKENI. CDR3 sequence reads: CASSPPEGTGETQYF. CDR3 bases: TGTGCCAGCTCACCCCCCGAGGGGACAGGAGAGACCCAGTACTTC.

The chain uses TRBV30 and TRBJ2-2; D is tentatively TRBD1 or TRBD2 (6 bases each). The germline V and J ends were trimmed by 8 bases and 2 bases, with 12 bases remaining between them. CDR1 and CDR2 (germline): GTSNPN, SVGIG (reference sequence). This CDR3 comprises 13 residues. The CDR3 here is CALGGVNTGELFF. Here the CDR3 DNA reads TGTGCCCTCGGGGGCGTAAACACCGGGGAGCTGTTTTTT.